What follows are 22 T cell receptor beta chains derived from one specimen sequenced in a study of T cell repertoires in cytomegalovirus infection. TCRdb re-called the reads with MiXCR, one entry per CDR3 protein. The sample has 150,000 to 200,000 distinct CDR3 sequences; around 14% are singletons. Sequencing was performed on PBMCs. These TCRs come from a human donor in good health (CMV status not recorded). Some clones in this sample may be carry-over from other donors' samples.

This clonotype was seen at least ten times. The genes are TRBV5-4 and TRBJ1-1; D uncertain. The V gene's germline CDR1 is SGHNT and CDR2 YYREEE (reference sequence). Trimming pared 3 bases from V and 4 bases from J, leaving 19 bases between. The CDR3 consists of 16 residues. For the CDR3, the DNA is TGTGCCAGCAGCTATGGGAGTGACGCCGGAAGCACTGAAGCTTTCTTT. Translating it yields CASSYGSDAGSTEAFF. The complete variable domain, with remaining parts taken from reference TRBV5-4 and TRBJ1-1, reads ETGVTQSPTHLIKTRGQQVTLRCSSQSGHNTVSWYQQALGQGPQFIFQYYREEENGRGNFPPRFSGLQFPNYSSELNVNALELDDSALYLCASSYGSDAGSTEAFFGQGTRLTVV.

The table lists this clonotype with many counts. The rearrangement joins TRBV7-6 to TRBJ2-3; D possibly corresponds to TRBD1 (5 bases). In germline, CDR1 is SGHVS, CDR2 FNYEAQ. Trimming removed 1 base at V and 0 bases at J, with 11 bases between. The CDR3 spans 16 residues. CDR3 residues: CASSLEQGRSTDTQYF. CDR3 bases: TGTGCCAGCAGCTTAGAGCAGGGAAGAAGCACAGATACGCAGTATTTT. The variable domain in full, completed from reference TRBV7-6 and TRBJ2-3, reads GAGVSQSPRYKVTKRGQDVALRCDPISGHVSLYWYRQALGQGPEFLTYFNYEAQQDKSGLPNDRFSAERPEGSISTLTIQRTEQRDSAMYRCASSLEQGRSTDTQYFGPGTRLTVL.

This clonotype has at least ten counts. The chain couples TRBV7-6 to TRBJ2-2; 11 positions agree with TRBD2. The ends lost 3 bases at V and 7 bases at J; junction bases unmatched: 10. Germline CDR1 reads SGHVS; CDR2 reads FNYEAQ. CDR3 length: 17 amino acids. The CDR3 nucleotides are TGTGCCAGCAGCTTCGTTTCTAGCGGGAGGATGAACGGGGAGCTGTTTTTT. Encoded protein: CASSFVSSGRMNGELFF.

This clonotype was counted many times. The chain recombines TRBV10-3 with TRBJ1-5; 7 nucleotides agree with TRBD1. Germline V gene lookup returns CDR1 ENHRY and CDR2 SYGVKD. This CDR3 is 14 amino acids long. V was pared by 6 bases and J by 6 bases, with 8 bases of the junction left unmatched. The CDR3 bases are TGTGCCATCAGAGAGGGGGCTAGGGGTCAGCCCCAGCATTTT. Its protein product is CAIREGARGQPQHF.

This clonotype came up many times. The chain combines TRBV7-9 with TRBJ2-5; weak D call: TRBD1 (6 bases). This CDR3 region has 13 residues. The ends were cut back, 4 bases at V and 1 base at J, with 7 bases in the middle. Looked up from germline, CDR1 is SEHNR and CDR2 is FQNEAQ (reference sequence). The DNA of the CDR3 is TGTGCCAGCAGCTGGGACACCCAAGAGACCCAGTACTTC. It encodes CASSWDTQETQYF.

This rearrangement joins TRBV7-2 to TRBJ1-2; 10 positions agree with TRBD1. V was pared by 4 bases and J by 4 bases, with 9 bases of the junction left unmatched. CDR1 SGHTA and CDR2 FQGNSA come from the germline V gene. The CDR3 is 16 amino acids. The DNA of the CDR3 is TGTGCCAGCAGCTCGACCCCGGGACAGGGGATCTATGGCTACACCTTC. Translated: CASSSTPGQGIYGYTF.

As for this clonotype: At one end, the junction sequence differs from germline, possibly due to a read error. V and J are TRBV6-2 or TRBV6-3 and TRBJ2-6; the D gene is possibly TRBD1 (5 bases). Germline loops: CDR1 MNHEY, CDR2 SVGEGT. The CDR3 consists of 15 residues. This CDR3 reads CASSYDGSGAYVLTF. The DNA for the CDR3 is TGTGCCAGCAGTTACGACGGCTCTGGGGCCTACGTCCTGACTTTC.

The chain joins TRBV14 to TRBJ2-5, with D perhaps TRBD1 (7 bases). CDR1 is SGHDN, CDR2 FVKESK, per germline. CDR3 length equals 18 residues. Trimming removed 1 base from V and 4 bases from J, with 22 bases in between. CDR3 loop: CASSQVNVRDRHAETQYF. Written as DNA, the CDR3 is TGTGCCAGCAGCCAAGTTAATGTGCGGGACAGACACGCAGAGACCCAGTACTTC.

This clonotype was observed many times. The chain carries TRBV6-2 or TRBV6-3 and TRBJ2-1; 13 bases map to TRBD2. The germline gives CDR1 MNHEY, CDR2 SVGEGT. This CDR3 has 16 residues. J was trimmed by 9 bases and V by 10 bases; bases with no gene match: 15. The CDR3 protein is CATTLRGTSGNGEQFF. The CDR3 DNA reads as TGTGCCACAACCCTCCGGGGGACTAGCGGGAACGGTGAGCAGTTCTTC.

This clonotype showed up just a few times. The genes are TRBV2 and TRBJ2-7, with 9 bases lining up with TRBD1. This CDR3 contains 15 residues. With V trimmed by 6 bases and J by 4 bases, 10 bases remained unmatched. Germline values: CDR1 SNHLY, CDR2 FYNNEI. The CDR3 is CASSAIGTGRYEQYF. The CDR3 DNA reads TGTGCCAGCAGCGCGATCGGGACAGGGAGGTACGAGCAGTACTTC.

Only a few counts were recorded for this clonotype. The chain is built from TRBV14 and TRBJ1-6, with no clear D. CDR3 length equals 15 residues. Germline CDR1 reads SGHDN; CDR2 reads FVKESK. V was pared by 3 bases and J by 10 bases, with 16 bases between. In DNA, the CDR3 is TGTGCCAGCAGCCAGGAGGCTCATGGGGTATCACCCCTCCACTTT. Protein product: CASSQEAHGVSPLHF.

The V and J genes are TRBV5-1 and TRBJ1-1; the match to TRBD1 covers 8 bases. The CDR3 is 14 amino acids. CDR1 and CDR2 from the germline V gene are SGHRS and YFSETQ. V lost 4 bases to trimming and J lost 4 bases; unmatched junction nucleotides: 6. The CDR3: CASSEGQGFTEAFF. Here the CDR3 DNA reads TGCGCCAGCAGCGAAGGACAGGGCTTCACTGAAGCTTTCTTT.

The CDR3 DNA sequence: TGTGCCAGCTCACCGGGACAGAGCTCTGGGGCCAACGTCCTGACTTTC. This encodes CASSPGQSSGANVLTF. The chain combines TRBV18 with TRBJ2-6; 7 positions agree with TRBD1. CDR1 is KGHSH, CDR2 LQKENI, per germline. Trimming cost V 3 bases and J 0 bases; bases outside gene matches: 2. The CDR3 has 16 residues. Full variable domain (outside the CDR3, taken from reference TRBV18 and TRBJ2-6): NAGVMQNPRHLVRRRGQEARLRCSPMKGHSHVYWYRQLPEEGLKFMVYLQKENIIDESGMPKERFSAEFPKEGPSILRIQQVVRGDSAAYFCASSPGQSSGANVLTFGAGSRLTVL.

Judged by abundance, this clonotype is medium-sized (0.01 to 0.1%). The V call is TRBV11-2, the J call TRBJ2-1, with D unresolved. V was cut by 2 bases and J by 9 bases, with 23 bases left in between. Germline V CDR1 and CDR2: SGHAT, FQNNGV. This CDR3 is 17 amino acids long. DNA for the CDR3: TGTGCCAGCAGCTTAAGTTCCGGGTGGGCCACCGACCGTGAGCAGTTCTTC. This encodes CASSLSSGWATDREQFF.

This clonotype was seen a few times. The V gene is TRBV6-5, the J gene TRBJ1-2, with 8 nucleotides matching TRBD1. V lost 4 bases to trimming and J lost 1 base; unmatched junction nucleotides: 14. This CDR3 has 18 residues. The V gene's germline CDR1 is MNHEY and CDR2 SVGAGI. CDR3 in amino acids: CASSSLTGTGLFNYGYTF. For the CDR3, the DNA is TGTGCCAGCAGTTCTTTAACCGGGACAGGCCTATTTAACTATGGCTACACCTTC.

There are many counts of this clonotype. The chain couples TRBV28 to TRBJ2-6, with D possibly matching TRBD1 (5 bases). Germline V gene lookup returns CDR1 MDHEN and CDR2 SYDVKM. The CDR3 extends over 16 amino acids. V was pared by 6 bases and J by 0 bases, with 12 bases between. The CDR3 DNA reads as TGTGCCAGCAGCCTAGGGGCCCACTCTGGGGCCAACGTCCTGACTTTC. Protein sequence: CASSLGAHSGANVLTF.

This clonotype occurred a few times. The chain recombines TRBV2 with TRBJ2-7, with D uncertain. The CDR3 is made up of 14 amino acids. V was cut by 7 bases and J by 6 bases, with 19 bases left in between. The V gene's germline CDR1 is SNHLY and CDR2 FYNNEI. The CDR3 nucleotides read TGTGCCAGCAAATGGTCAGAAAATATACCCGAGCAGTACTTC. It specifies CASKWSENIPEQYF.

V gene TRBV28 combines with J gene TRBJ2-7; TRBD1 agrees at 7 bases. This CDR3 spans 14 amino acids. Germline CDR1 is MDHEN and CDR2 is SYDVKM. Trimming cost V 8 bases and J 0 bases; bases outside gene matches: 7. CDR3 region: CASSKGASSYEQYF. DNA for the CDR3: TGTGCCAGCTCCAAGGGGGCTAGCTCCTACGAGCAGTACTTC.

The CDR3 sequence: CSALNTEAFF. CDR3 nucleotides: TGCAGCGCACTGAACACTGAAGCTTTCTTT. V and J are TRBV29-1 and TRBJ1-1, with D unclear. Trimming left V 7 bases short and J 0 bases short, with 3 bases between. Germline CDR1 is SQVTM and CDR2 is ANQGSEA. The CDR3 totals 10 residues.

The chain links TRBV6-6 to TRBJ1-2, with D maybe TRBD1 (5 bases). Between the trimmed V and J ends, which lost 5 bases and 4 bases, there was a span of 14 bases. Germline-derived CDR1 and CDR2 are MNHNY and SVGAGI (reference sequence). This CDR3 region has 14 residues. CDR3 DNA sequence: TGTGCCAGCAGTGTTGAGGGGAATAGCTATGGCTACACCTTC. The encoded protein is CASSVEGNSYGYTF.

There are a few counts of this clonotype. This sequence joins TRBV7-9 and TRBJ1-2; 8 nucleotides agree with TRBD1. Germline assignment: CDR1 SEHNR and CDR2 FQNEAQ (reference sequence). This CDR3 spans 15 amino acids. V lost 5 bases and J lost 8; bases outside the gene matches: 13. The CDR3 loop reads CASSRGQGGGWGYTF. The CDR3 region has the DNA TGTGCCAGCAGCCGAGGACAGGGCGGCGGATGGGGCTACACCTTC. Drawing the rest from reference TRBV7-9 and TRBJ1-2, the complete variable domain is DTGVSQNPRHKITKRGQNVTFRCDPISEHNRLYWYRQTLGQGPEFLTYFQNEAQLEKSRLLSDRFSAERPKGSFSTLEIQRTEQGDSAMYLCASSRGQGGGWGYTFGSGTRLTVV.

The chain links TRBV6-5 to TRBJ2-1; D is possibly TRBD2 (6 bases). Trimming stripped 4 bases from V and 0 bases from J, with 16 bases between. This CDR3 spans 17 amino acids. Germline CDR1 MNHEY, CDR2 SVGAGI. DNA of the CDR3: TGTGCCAGCAGTTGGGGATTAGCGGTTAGCTCCTACAATGAGCAGTTCTTC. Translated, it gives CASSWGLAVSSYNEQFF.